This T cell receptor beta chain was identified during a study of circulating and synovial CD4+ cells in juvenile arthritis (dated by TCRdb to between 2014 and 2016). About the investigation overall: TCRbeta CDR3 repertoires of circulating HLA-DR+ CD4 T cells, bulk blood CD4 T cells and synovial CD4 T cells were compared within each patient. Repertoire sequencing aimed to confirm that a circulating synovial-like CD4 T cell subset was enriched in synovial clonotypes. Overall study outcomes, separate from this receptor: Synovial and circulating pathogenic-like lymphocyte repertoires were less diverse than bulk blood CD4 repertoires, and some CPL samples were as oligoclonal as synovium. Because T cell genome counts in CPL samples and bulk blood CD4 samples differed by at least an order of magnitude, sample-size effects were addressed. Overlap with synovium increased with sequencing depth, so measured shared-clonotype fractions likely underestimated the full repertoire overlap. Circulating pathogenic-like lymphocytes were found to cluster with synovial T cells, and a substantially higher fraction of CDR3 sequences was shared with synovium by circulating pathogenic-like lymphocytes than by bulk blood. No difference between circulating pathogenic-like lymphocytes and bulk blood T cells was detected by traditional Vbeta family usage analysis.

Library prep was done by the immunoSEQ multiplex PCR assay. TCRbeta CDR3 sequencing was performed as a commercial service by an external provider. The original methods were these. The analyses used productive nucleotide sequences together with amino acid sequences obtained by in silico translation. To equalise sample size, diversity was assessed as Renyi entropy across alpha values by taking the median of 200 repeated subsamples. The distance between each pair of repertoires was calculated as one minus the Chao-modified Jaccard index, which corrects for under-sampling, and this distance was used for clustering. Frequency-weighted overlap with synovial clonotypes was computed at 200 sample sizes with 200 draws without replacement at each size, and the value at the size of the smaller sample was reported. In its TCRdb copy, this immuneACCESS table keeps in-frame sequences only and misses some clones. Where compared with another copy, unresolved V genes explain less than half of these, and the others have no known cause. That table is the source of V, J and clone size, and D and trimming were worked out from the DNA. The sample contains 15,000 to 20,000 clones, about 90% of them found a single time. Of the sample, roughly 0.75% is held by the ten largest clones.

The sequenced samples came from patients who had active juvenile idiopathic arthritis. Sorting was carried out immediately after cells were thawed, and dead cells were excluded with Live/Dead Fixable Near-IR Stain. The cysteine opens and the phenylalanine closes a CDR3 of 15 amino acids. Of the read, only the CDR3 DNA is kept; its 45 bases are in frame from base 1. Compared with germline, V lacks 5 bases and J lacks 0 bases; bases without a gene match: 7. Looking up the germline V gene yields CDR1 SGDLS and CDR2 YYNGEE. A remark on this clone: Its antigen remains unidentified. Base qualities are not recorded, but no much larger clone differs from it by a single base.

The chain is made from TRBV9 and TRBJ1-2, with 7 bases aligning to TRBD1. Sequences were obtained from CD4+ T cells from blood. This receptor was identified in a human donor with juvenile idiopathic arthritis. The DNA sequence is TGTGCCAGCAGTCCAGGGGGTCTAGCTAACTATGGCTACACCTTC. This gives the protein CASSPGGLANYGYTF.